The sequence of this T cell receptor (beta chain) was determined in a study of radiation and T cells in renal cell carcinoma. In the case of this clone: Antigen specificity is unknown.

Sequenced by immunoSEQ multiplex PCR; TCRdb stores in-frame clones only, minus some. The sample holds about 78,000 clones; 80% to 90% are singletons and the top ten take 5% to 7.5%. As for time point: blood 4 weeks post-SBRT, at nephrectomy. Treatment in this sample: 15 Gy SBRT to primary tumor, nephrectomy 4 weeks later. Nephrectomy followed 15 Gy stereotactic body radiation by 4 weeks. This renal cell carcinoma was of the clear cell type. Notes on the study in general: In blood, top tumor clones expanded by 2 weeks, shrinking by 4. Without pretreatment biopsies, baseline tumor clonotype presence was undetermined.

V shed 4 bases, J shed 1 base, and the junction held 9 bases outside the gene matches. Germline assignment: CDR1 MDHEN and CDR2 SYDVKM. This CDR3 contains 18 residues. The clonotype originates from a woman aged 70-85 years with renal cell carcinoma. The chain employs TRBV28 and TRBJ2-5; 13 bases map to TRBD2. Sequences were derived from blood, sampled from a patient whose treatment included radiotherapy and nephrectomy. CDR3 protein: CASSSARGLAGSQETQYF. DNA for the CDR3: TGTGCCAGCAGTTCAGCCCGGGGACTAGCGGGAAGCCAAGAGACCCAGTACTTC.